Listed here are 22 T cell receptor beta chains from one sample, sequenced in a study of naive and memory T cell subsets. Both TRBC1 and TRBC2 were covered by a beta constant-region primer of two equimolar oligonucleotides. Four rounds of PCR amplified the ligated cDNA using nested alpha and beta constant-region primers plus SP2. TCRdb re-called the UMI-ligation and nested PCR reads with MiXCR, one entry per CDR3 protein. This table has tens of thousands of distinct CDR3 sequences, about 10% appearing once. Sequencing used naive CD8+ T cells from blood. These TCRs come from a human donor in good health.

This clonotype was counted between two and nine times. This chain joins TRBV28 and TRBJ2-7, with TRBD2 matching 10 bases. The CDR3 covers 15 residues. The germline V gene encodes CDR1 MDHEN and CDR2 SYDVKM. The junction had 8 bases not matched to a gene; V was cut back by 5 bases and J by 4 bases. The CDR3 sequence: CASSTSGTLTYEQYF. As DNA, the CDR3 is TGTGCCAGCAGTACTAGCGGGACCCTCACGTACGAGCAGTACTTC.

In regard to this clonotype: A much larger clone differs by one base, so this may be a read error. The gene calls are TRBV11-2 and TRBJ2-3; no definite D call. CDR1 is SGHAT and CDR2 is FQNNGV in the germline V gene. There are 14 residues in the CDR3. Trimming shortened V by 1 base and J by 2 bases, and 7 bases separated the two germline ends. For the CDR3, the DNA is TGTGCCAGCAGCTTAGCGGCTTTCACAGATACGCAGTATTTT. It is translated as CASSLAAFTDTQYF.

The chain employs TRBV6-2 or TRBV6-3 and TRBJ2-3; weak D call: TRBD1 (8 bases). Germline V CDR1 and CDR2: MNHEY, SVGEGT. V lost 10 bases and J 4 bases, leaving 24 bases between the germline ends. CDR3 length: 16 amino acids. In DNA, the CDR3 is TGTGCCACCGAGGAATGGACAGGGAGGGTCCCAGATACGCAGTATTTT. This sequence encodes CATEEWTGRVPDTQYF.

This clonotype occurred many times. J is TRBJ2-5 and V is TRBV9; the D gene is possibly TRBD2 (5 bases). The germline V gene encodes CDR1 SGDLS and CDR2 YYNGEE. Trimming left V 4 bases short and J 4 bases short, with 11 bases between. CDR3 length: 13 amino acids. The CDR3 coding sequence is TGTGCCAGCAGCCCGGGAACAAGAGAGACCCAGTACTTC. Protein sequence: CASSPGTRETQYF.

This clonotype was found many times. The genes are TRBV19 and TRBJ2-7, with a weak D call TRBD1 (6 bases). The germline CDR1 and CDR2 sequences are LNHDA and SQIVND (reference sequence). CDR3 size: 14 residues. V was trimmed by 5 bases and J by 3 bases, leaving 14 bases between them. Here the CDR3 DNA reads TGTGCCAGTAGTGCGGAACAGGGCCGCTACGAGCAGTACTTC. As protein: CASSAEQGRYEQYF.

This clonotype has only a few counts. CDR3: CSVERAGSSTDTQYF. The DNA for the CDR3 is TGCAGCGTTGAGAGGGCGGGCTCTAGCACAGATACGCAGTATTTT. This chain joins TRBV29-1 and TRBJ2-3; D is possibly TRBD2 (5 bases). The germline V gene encodes CDR1 SQVTM and CDR2 ANQGSEA. Trimming stripped 3 bases from V and 0 bases from J, with 13 bases between. This CDR3 has 15 amino acids.

The chain links TRBV6-6 to TRBJ2-3, with a possible D match to TRBD2 (6 bases). Trimming left V 6 bases short and J 2 bases short, with 9 bases between. This CDR3 comprises 13 residues. Per the germline V gene, CDR1 is MNHNY and CDR2 is SVGAGI (reference sequence). CDR3: CASRRDSTDTQYF. DNA for the CDR3: TGTGCCAGCAGACGGGACTCCACAGATACGCAGTATTTT.

V usage is TRBV15 and J usage is TRBJ2-5, with unresolved D. CDR3 length: 13 amino acids. CDR1 is LNHNV and CDR2 is YYDKDF in the germline V gene (reference sequence). Trimming left V 5 bases short and J 1 base short, with 8 bases between. The DNA of the CDR3 is TGTGCCACCAGCCGACTGATCCAAGAGACCCAGTACTTC. Encoded protein: CATSRLIQETQYF.

Ten or more counts support this clonotype. The V call is TRBV7-9, the J call TRBJ2-4; D remains unclear. Germline V lookup: CDR1 SEHNR, CDR2 FQNEAQ (reference sequence). V lost 3 bases and J 1 base, leaving 13 bases between the germline ends. The CDR3 is 16 residues long. The CDR3 sequence is CASSLVVGWAKNIQYF. The DNA for the CDR3 is TGTGCCAGCAGCTTGGTAGTAGGGTGGGCCAAAAACATTCAGTACTTC.

This clonotype was detected only a few times. The chain employs TRBV29-1 and TRBJ2-7, with a possible D match to TRBD1 (5 bases). CDR3 length: 13 amino acids. CDR1 is SQVTM, CDR2 ANQGSEA, per germline. Deletions cut 1 base from V and 5 bases from J, with 12 bases between. The CDR3 sequence: CSVEVGQGNEQYF. The CDR3 DNA reads as TGCAGCGTTGAAGTGGGGCAGGGTAACGAGCAGTACTTC.

This clonotype was picked up many times. The chain links TRBV7-6 to TRBJ2-1; perhaps TRBD2 as D (6 bases). CDR3 length: 14 residues. Germline V gives CDR1 SGHVS, CDR2 FNYEAQ. Trimming stripped 1 base from V and 8 bases from J, with 12 bases between. CDR3 loop: CASSLGGRSDEQFF. Here the CDR3 DNA reads TGTGCCAGCAGCTTAGGAGGGAGGAGCGATGAGCAGTTCTTC. Using reference TRBV7-6 and TRBJ2-1 for the parts outside the CDR3, the full variable domain is GAGVSQSPRYKVTKRGQDVALRCDPISGHVSLYWYRQALGQGPEFLTYFNYEAQQDKSGLPNDRFSAERPEGSISTLTIQRTEQRDSAMYRCASSLGGRSDEQFFGPGTRLTVL.

V and J are TRBV5-6 and TRBJ1-5; 8 nucleotides line up with TRBD1. Trimming at V came to 2 bases and at J to 5 bases, leaving 3 bases not matched to a gene. There are 14 residues in the CDR3. CDR1 and CDR2 (germline): SGHDT, YYEEEE. CDR3 bases: TGTGCCAGCAGCTTCGGACAGGGAGATCAGCCCCAGCATTTT. Amino acids: CASSFGQGDQPQHF. Looking up the rest from reference TRBV5-6 and TRBJ1-5 gives the full variable domain: DAGVTQSPTHLIKTRGQQVTLRCSPKSGHDTVSWYQQALGQGPQFIFQYYEEEERQRGNFPDRFSGHQFPNYSSELNVNALLLGDSALYLCASSFGQGDQPQHFGDGTRLSIL.

This clonotype occurred a few times. This sequence joins TRBV12-3 or TRBV12-4 and TRBJ1-2, with 10 bases aligning to TRBD1. This CDR3 has 14 amino acids. V lost 4 bases to trimming and J lost 3 bases; unmatched junction nucleotides: 2. The CDR3 sequence: CASSSDRGYYGYTF. In nucleotides, the CDR3 is TGTGCCAGCAGTTCGGACAGGGGGTACTATGGCTACACCTTC.

This clonotype occurred a few times. The chain couples TRBV29-1 to TRBJ1-5; weak D call: TRBD1 (6 bases). CDR3 length equals 13 residues. CDR1 is SQVTM, CDR2 ANQGSEA, per germline. V shed 2 bases and J shed 1 base, with 6 bases lying between them. DNA for the CDR3: TGCAGCGTTGAACAGGGGAGCAATCAGCCCCAGCATTTT. This sequence encodes CSVEQGSNQPQHF.

This clonotype was found many times. The CDR3 DNA is TGTGCCAGCAGTTTAGCGCCCCTTAGTGAGCAGTTCTTC. Its translation is CASSLAPLSEQFF. The chain joins TRBV12-3 or TRBV12-4 to TRBJ2-1; D uncertain. The CDR3 has 13 amino acids. The V end was cut by 0 bases, the J end by 9 bases, with 9 bases between.

This clonotype was recorded many times. J is TRBJ2-1 and V is TRBV27, with D perhaps matching TRBD2 (6 bases). Germline CDR1 reads MNHEY; CDR2 reads SMNVEV (reference sequence). The CDR3 contains 14 residues. With 7 bases removed from V and 5 bases from J, the gap between germline ends came to 15 bases. The CDR3 sequence: CASTWSSADNEQFF. The CDR3, as DNA: TGTGCCAGCACCTGGTCTAGCGCTGACAATGAGCAGTTCTTC.

Details on this clonotype: One base away lies a much larger clone, so this may be a sequencing read error. This chain joins TRBV27 and TRBJ2-1; 7 nucleotides align to TRBD2. This CDR3 is 13 amino acids long. V dropped 2 bases and J dropped 8; count of bases not matched to a gene: 3. Germline V gene sequence: CDR1 MNHEY, CDR2 SMNVEV (reference sequence). The CDR3 DNA sequence: TGTGCCAGCAGTTTAGCTAGCGGCGATGAGCAGTTCTTC. This encodes CASSLASGDEQFF.

J is TRBJ2-4 and V is TRBV29-1, with D maybe TRBD1 (5 bases). V lost 4 bases, J lost 5 bases, and 6 bases lay in between. Looked up from germline, CDR1 is SQVTM and CDR2 is ANQGSEA. The CDR3 length is 11 residues. Here the CDR3 DNA reads TGCAGCGTTGGACAGCAAAACATTCAGTACTTC. Translated: CSVGQQNIQYF.

V is TRBV10-2 and J is TRBJ2-1; no clear D. V was shortened by 2 bases and J by 0 bases, with 8 bases between the two germline ends. CDR3 length: 15 residues. Germline CDR1 and CDR2: WSHSY and SAAADI. The DNA of the CDR3 is TGCGCCAGCAGTGAGGGACGGAGCTCCTACAATGAGCAGTTCTTC. Translated, it gives CASSEGRSSYNEQFF.

This clonotype turned up a few times. This chain joins TRBV27 and TRBJ2-7; 16 bases agree with TRBD2. CDR1 is MNHEY, CDR2 SMNVEV, per germline (reference sequence). V dropped 5 bases and J dropped 1; count of bases not matched to a gene: 2. The CDR3 spans 16 residues. Written as DNA, the CDR3 is TGTGCCAGCAGTAAGGGACTAGCGGGAGGGTCCTACGAGCAGTACTTC. Its protein is CASSKGLAGGSYEQYF.

This clonotype has a count of ten or more. This chain connects TRBV28 to TRBJ1-3; D unresolved. The germline CDR1 and CDR2 sequences are MDHEN and SYDVKM. The CDR3 length is 14 residues. The ends were cut back, 3 bases at V and 0 bases at J, with 6 bases in the middle. In DNA form, the CDR3 reads TGTGCCAGCAGTTTTGGAAGCTCTGGAAACACCATATATTTT. The encoded protein is CASSFGSSGNTIYF.

The chain carries TRBV24-1 and TRBJ2-2; the D gene is possibly TRBD1 (6 bases). Germline CDR1 reads KGHDR; CDR2 reads SFDVKD. V lost 0 bases to trimming and J lost 0 bases, with 19 bases between them. The CDR3 sequence is 20 residues long. The CDR3 region has the DNA TGTGCCACCAGTGATTTGAACAGGGATCCCCTCCCTCCGAACACCGGGGAGCTGTTTTTT. Residues: CATSDLNRDPLPPNTGELFF.